Below are 8 T cell receptor beta chains sequenced from a single sample in a study of CD8+ T cells in alopecia areata. cDNA prepared by RNA extraction and subsequent reverse transcription served as the template for sequencing. Assay used: immunoSEQ multiplex PCR; TCRdb lists only in-frame clones, some missing. Of 200,000 to 250,000 clones listed, 50% to 65% are singletons. The sequenced sample was CD4+ T cells sorted from blood, obtained at week 0. These receptors were obtained from a human donor with alopecia areata.

The rearrangement joins TRBV27 to TRBJ2-1; D unclear. Trimming stripped 7 bases from V and 8 bases from J, with 15 bases between. CDR1 is MNHEY, CDR2 SMNVEV, per germline (reference sequence). The CDR3 runs 13 residues. This CDR3 is CASNSLRNYEQFF. DNA of the CDR3: TGTGCCAGCAATAGCTTGCGGAACTATGAGCAGTTCTTC.

V and J are TRBV7-2 and TRBJ2-1, with D perhaps TRBD1 (6 bases). V was cut by 10 bases and J by 4 bases, with 20 bases left in between. CDR3 size: 15 residues. Germline lookup yields CDR1 SGHTA and CDR2 FQGNSA. CDR3 protein: CATNRGTGFYNEQFF. DNA for the CDR3: TGTGCCACCAACCGGGGCACAGGGTTTTACAATGAGCAGTTCTTC.

This chain uses TRBV7-9 with TRBJ2-7; possibly TRBD1 or TRBD2 for D (5 bases each). The CDR3 sequence is 17 residues long. Trimming took off 5 bases at V and 6 bases at J, with 26 bases between the two ends. The germline V gene has CDR1 SEHNR and CDR2 FQNEAQ (reference sequence). CDR3 nucleotide sequence: TGTGCCAGCAGCCCGTCGAGAGGGGCAGTCTCTTCCCTCGAGCAGTACTTC. It is translated as CASSPSRGAVSSLEQYF. The whole variable domain, remainder taken from reference TRBV7-9 and TRBJ2-7, is DTGVSQNPRHKITKRGQNVTFRCDPISEHNRLYWYRQTLGQGPEFLTYFQNEAQLEKSRLLSDRFSAERPKGSFSTLEIQRTEQGDSAMYLCASSPSRGAVSSLEQYFGPGTRLTVT.

This clone was seen just once. V and J are TRBV30 and TRBJ1-2; maybe TRBD1 (5 bases). This CDR3 has 15 amino acids. Germline V gives CDR1 GTSNPN, CDR2 SVGIG (reference sequence). The V gene lost 0 bases and the J gene lost 4 bases, with 15 bases spanning the gap. CDR3 coding DNA: TGTGCCTGGAGTGTAAGGGGACGGATATCCTATGGCTACACCTTC. Translation gives CAWSVRGRISYGYTF.

This chain connects TRBV5-4 to TRBJ2-7; no clear D gene. Germline V gene lookup returns CDR1 SGHNT and CDR2 YYREEE (reference sequence). Trimming shortened V by 0 bases and J by 1 base, and 2 bases separated the two germline ends. There are 12 residues in the CDR3. The CDR3, as DNA: TGTGCCAGCAGCTTGGCGTCCTACGAGCAGTACTTC. Translating gives CASSLASYEQYF.

V gene TRBV27 combines with J gene TRBJ1-2, with 7 positions matching TRBD1. V dropped 6 bases and J dropped 1; count of bases not matched to a gene: 8. Germline V gene lookup returns CDR1 MNHEY and CDR2 SMNVEV (reference sequence). The CDR3 runs 15 residues. CDR3 DNA sequence: TGTGCCAGCAGACCCTTGGACAGGAATAACTATGGCTACACCTTC. Amino acid sequence: CASRPLDRNNYGYTF.

The rearrangement links TRBV7-2 to TRBJ2-7; no firm D call. Trimming stripped 1 base from V and 5 bases from J, with 9 bases between. Germline V CDR1 and CDR2: SGHTA, FQGNSA. The CDR3 loop spans 13 amino acids. As DNA, the CDR3 is TGTGCCAGCAGCTTAGGACTTGCTAACGAGCAGTACTTC. Amino acids: CASSLGLANEQYF.

V is TRBV25-1 and J is TRBJ2-5; 7 bases are shared with TRBD1. Per germline, CDR1 MGHDK and CDR2 SYGVNS. This CDR3 contains 16 residues. Trimming removed 7 bases from V and 2 bases from J; junction bases left unmatched: 13. In nucleotides, the CDR3 is TGTGCCAGCACTAGTCGCCAGACAGGGCCGCAAGAGACCCAGTACTTC. Protein: CASTSRQTGPQETQYF. Looking up the rest from reference TRBV25-1 and TRBJ2-5 gives the full variable domain: EADIYQTPRYLVIGTGKKITLECSQTMGHDKMYWYQQDPGMELHLIHYSYGVNSTEKGDLSSESTVSRIRTEHFPLTLESARPSHTSQYLCASTSRQTGPQETQYFGPGTRLLVL.